This T cell receptor (beta chain) was identified in a study of T cell responses to AZD1222 COVID-19 vaccine. Overall study findings and caveats: It was only after the peak T cell response that any repertoires were sampled.

On this clone itself: Its antigen is as yet unknown.

Germline CDR1 is SQVTM and CDR2 is ANQGSEA. V lost 6 bases to trimming and J lost 5 bases, with 16 bases between them. The CDR3 consists of 13 residues. The method was immunoSEQ multiplex PCR; TCRdb's version includes in-frame clones alone and lacks a portion of them. The table lists 130,000 to 150,000 clones, more than 75% of them singletons. The sequence was collected from an adult in good health. V is TRBV29-1 and J is TRBJ1-1, with D hard to call. The specimen comprised peripheral blood, sampled on day 0 of MenACWY control vaccination. Here the CDR3 DNA reads TGCAGCGTAGCCCGGGGTGTCGGGACTGAAGCTTTCTTT. Translating gives CSVARGVGTEAFF.